One and the same sample provided the 31 T cell receptor beta chains below, sequenced in a study of beta chain features in type 1 diabetes. Study-wide findings and caveats: In every one of the four CD4+ subsets, TCRB CDR3s were moderately but significantly shorter in Type 1 diabetes patients.

Expressed TCRB transcripts got sequenced, as all isolated RNA was reverse transcribed. TCRdb keeps only in-frame clones here, not all; method: immunoSEQ multiplex PCR. The sample consists of around 650,000 clones, roughly 12% of them appearing once. No cognate antigen is known for these TCRs. Sequencing used naive CD4+ T cells from blood. The source of these receptors is a man aged 30 to 39 with type 1 diabetes.

A few counts support this clone. The chain carries TRBV6-5 and TRBJ1-4; D possibly corresponds to TRBD1 (6 bases). V lost 2 bases and J 8 bases, leaving 12 bases between the germline ends. The CDR3 runs 14 residues. Germline CDR1 reads MNHEY; CDR2 reads SVGAGI. The CDR3 protein is CASSYRQGSEKLFF. CDR3 nucleotide sequence: TGTGCCAGCAGTTACCGGCAGGGGAGCGAAAAACTGTTTTTT.

This chain links TRBV14 with TRBJ2-5; 7 positions match TRBD2. CDR3 length equals 15 residues. Germline values: CDR1 SGHDN, CDR2 FVKESK. The V and J ends lost 3 bases and 1 base, in that order; junction bases with no gene match: 5. CDR3 bases: TGTGCCAGCAGCCAGGGAGCGGGGACCCAAGAGACCCAGTACTTC. Its translation: CASSQGAGTQETQYF.

The V call is TRBV4-3, the J call TRBJ2-6; D remains unclear. Looked up from germline, CDR1 is LGHNA and CDR2 is YSLEER. Trimming took 1 base from V and 0 from J, leaving 7 bases between them. The CDR3 is 16 residues long. DNA for the CDR3: TGCGCCAGCAGCCAAGGAGGCCCCTCTGGGGCCAACGTCCTGACTTTC. Its protein is CASSQGGPSGANVLTF.

In its sample, this clone was seen a few times. The gene calls are TRBV5-1 and TRBJ2-3; 7 nucleotides align to TRBD1. CDR1 and CDR2 from the germline V gene are SGHRS and YFSETQ. J lost 2 bases, V lost 5 bases, and 5 bases had no gene match. The CDR3 covers 14 residues. The CDR3 nucleotides read TGCGCCAGCAGACCGGGACAGTACACAGATACGCAGTATTTT. It specifies CASRPGQYTDTQYF.

The rearrangement links TRBV28 to TRBJ1-2, with TRBD1 matching over 11 bases. This CDR3 comprises 15 residues. The germline CDR1 and CDR2 sequences are MDHEN and SYDVKM. Trimming took 3 bases from V and 6 from J; bases not matched to a gene: 6. The chain's CDR3 is CASSLDRGLRDGYTF. DNA for the CDR3: TGTGCCAGCAGTTTGGACAGGGGGCTCCGGGATGGCTACACCTTC.

This clone was found a few times. The chain joins TRBV5-1 to TRBJ2-7; D might be TRBD1 (6 bases). The germline V and J ends were trimmed by 4 bases and 3 bases, with 20 bases remaining between them. The germline V gene encodes CDR1 SGHRS and CDR2 YFSETQ. The CDR3 is made up of 16 amino acids. The CDR3 bases are TGCGCCAGCAGCCCCGGAAGACAGGAGCCCTTCTACGAGCAGTACTTC. It encodes CASSPGRQEPFYEQYF.

J is TRBJ2-1 and V is TRBV28, with 11 bases that match TRBD2. CDR1 is MDHEN, CDR2 SYDVKM, per germline. With 6 bases clipped from V and 0 bases from J, the junction kept 4 bases outside the gene matches. The CDR3 is 16 residues long. CDR3 sequence (DNA): TGTGCCAGCAGGACTCTAGCGGGGGGCTCCTACAATGAGCAGTTCTTC. Protein product: CASRTLAGGSYNEQFF.

This clone was observed a few times. The chain links TRBV18 to TRBJ2-2; 8 bases align to TRBD1. J lost 1 base, V lost 1 base, and 2 bases had no gene match. The germline V gene has CDR1 KGHSH and CDR2 LQKENI. This CDR3 is built from 16 residues. CDR3 nucleotide sequence: TGTGCCAGCTCACCACAGGGGACAGGGAACACCGGGGAGCTGTTTTTT. The encoded protein is CASSPQGTGNTGELFF.

The rearrangement uses TRBV25-1 and TRBJ2-7; 8 bases are shared with TRBD1. The CDR3 has 13 amino acids. Trimming removed 1 base from V and 10 bases from J; junction bases left unmatched: 6. Germline V gene data show CDR1 as MGHDK and CDR2 as SYGVNS. The CDR3 loop reads CASSEFGQGTQYF. For the CDR3, the DNA is TGTGCCAGCAGTGAATTCGGACAGGGCACACAGTACTTC.

The chain links TRBV19 to TRBJ1-1; 9 nucleotides line up with TRBD1. Germline assignment: CDR1 LNHDA and CDR2 SQIVND (reference sequence). V was clipped by 6 bases and J by 3 bases; unmatched bases: 5. This CDR3 has 14 residues. The CDR3 loop reads CASRVQGADTEAFF. CDR3 nucleotide sequence: TGTGCCAGTAGAGTACAGGGGGCGGACACTGAAGCTTTCTTT.

This clone was counted only a few times. This chain links TRBV5-1 with TRBJ2-4; D might be TRBD1 (6 bases). CDR1 is SGHRS, CDR2 YFSETQ, per germline. V lost 7 bases to trimming and J lost 8 bases, with 19 bases between them. This CDR3 is built from 14 residues. The CDR3 nucleotides are TGCGCCAGCCAATCAGGGGATCGGCAGGACATTCAGTACTTC. Its translation is CASQSGDRQDIQYF.

This clone was seen more than once but under ten times. The chain carries TRBV29-1 and TRBJ1-1; 8 nucleotides agree with TRBD1. The V gene end was trimmed by 7 bases and the J gene end by 0 bases; junction bases not matched to a gene: 4. Germline CDR1 reads SQVTM; CDR2 reads ANQGSEA. The CDR3 is made up of 13 amino acids. In nucleotides, the CDR3 is TGCAGCGGGACAGGGAGATTGAACACTGAAGCTTTCTTT. Translated, it gives CSGTGRLNTEAFF.

This clone came up a few times. The V and J genes are TRBV25-1 and TRBJ2-7; 7 positions agree with TRBD1. Per germline, CDR1 MGHDK and CDR2 SYGVNS. After removal of 6 bases from V and 3 bases from J, the junction contained 14 bases not matched to a gene. This CDR3 comprises 16 residues. The CDR3 region has the DNA TGTGCCAGCAGCCGGGACAGAGTCACTCTTGGCTACGAGCAGTACTTC. It encodes CASSRDRVTLGYEQYF.

There are a few counts of this clone. CDR3 residues: CASSRWETQYF. For the CDR3, the DNA is TGTGCCAGCAGTCGATGGGAGACCCAGTACTTC. This chain links TRBV2 with TRBJ2-5; D uncertain. CDR1 is SNHLY, CDR2 FYNNEI, per germline. V dropped 5 bases and J dropped 5 bases, with 6 bases sitting between them. The CDR3 is 11 residues long.

The chain carries TRBV6-5 and TRBJ1-6; TRBD1 might be the D (5 bases). V shed 4 bases and J shed 10 bases, with 20 bases lying between them. The CDR3 is 16 amino acids. The germline V gene encodes CDR1 MNHEY and CDR2 SVGAGI. CDR3 DNA sequence: TGTGCCAGCAGTTCCCTCGAAGGGGTCACCAACTCACCCCTCCACTTT. The encoded protein is CASSSLEGVTNSPLHF.

The sample holds a few counts of this clone. V is TRBV29-1 and J is TRBJ2-3, with D unresolved. From germline, CDR1 is SQVTM and CDR2 ANQGSEA. Deletions cut 4 bases from V and 0 bases from J, with 17 bases between. This CDR3 spans 16 amino acids. The CDR3, as DNA: TGCAGCGTTGCTCGCGCGAGAAAAACTAGCACAGATACGCAGTATTTT. Protein sequence: CSVARARKTSTDTQYF.

In its sample, this clone was seen a few times. This same CDR3 is encoded by further DNA sequences in the sample. The chain employs TRBV13 and TRBJ2-7; possible D gene TRBD2, 6 bases. From germline, CDR1 is PRHDT and CDR2 FYEKMQ (reference sequence). The CDR3 is 14 residues long. V lost 3 bases to trimming and J lost 3 bases, with 12 bases between them. The CDR3 nucleotides are TGTGCCAGCAGCTTGGAGGGTTCCCACTACGAGCAGTACTTC. It yields the protein CASSLEGSHYEQYF.

This clone occurred a few times. The V call is TRBV10-3, the J call TRBJ1-2; 8 nucleotides match TRBD1. The CDR3 spans 15 residues. Trimming removed 0 bases from V and 7 bases from J; junction bases left unmatched: 7. Germline V gene lookup returns CDR1 ENHRY and CDR2 SYGVKD. The CDR3 bases are TGTGCCATCAGTGAGTCGGGGACAGGTGTCGGTGGCTACACCTTC. Translated, it gives CAISESGTGVGGYTF.

The chain links TRBV9 to TRBJ2-2, with 8 bases identical to TRBD1. V gave up 3 bases and J gave up 6 bases; unmatched junction bases: 7. Germline CDR1 SGDLS, CDR2 YYNGEE. This CDR3 has 15 residues. The CDR3 coding sequence is TGTGCCAGCAGCGCCTCCCCGACAGGGGCCGGGGAGCTGTTTTTT. It specifies CASSASPTGAGELFF.

This clone was seen more than once but under ten times. The chain uses TRBV11-2 and TRBJ2-3; 8 bases map to TRBD1. V gave up 5 bases and J gave up 3 bases; unmatched junction bases: 10. Germline values: CDR1 SGHAT, CDR2 FQNNGV. This CDR3 is built from 16 residues. CDR3 sequence (DNA): TGTGCCAGCAGCCAGGTGTGGCAGGGGGCAACAGATACGCAGTATTTT. It yields the protein CASSQVWQGATDTQYF.

The rearrangement uses TRBV9 and TRBJ1-4; D may be TRBD1 (6 bases). Germline V gene data show CDR1 as SGDLS and CDR2 as YYNGEE. The CDR3 sequence is 14 residues long. The V and J ends lost 7 bases and 0 bases respectively, with 10 bases between them. The CDR3 protein is CASGEGATNEKLFF. The CDR3 coding sequence is TGTGCCAGCGGAGAGGGGGCAACTAATGAAAAACTGTTTTTT.

The CDR3 DNA reads as TGTGCCAGCAGCGTAGGATTGATGGGACTGGGAATTAATGAGCAGTTCTTC. Protein sequence: CASSVGLMGLGINEQFF. The chain couples TRBV9 to TRBJ2-1, with D perhaps TRBD2 (6 bases). This CDR3 comprises 17 residues. Between the trimmed V and J ends, which lost 0 bases and 7 bases, there was a span of 20 bases. CDR1 is SGDLS, CDR2 YYNGEE, per germline.

The rearrangement joins TRBV11-3 to TRBJ2-5; D remains unclear. With 6 bases removed from V and 5 bases from J, the gap between germline ends came to 7 bases. The length of the CDR3 is 11 residues. Germline V CDR1 and CDR2: SGHNT, YENEEA. CDR3 sequence: CASSFGETQYF. The CDR3 DNA is TGTGCCAGCAGTTTCGGGGAGACCCAGTACTTC.

The rearrangement uses TRBV18 and TRBJ1-2; TRBD1 is a possible D gene (5 bases). The germline gives CDR1 KGHSH, CDR2 LQKENI. The germline V and J ends were trimmed by 6 bases and 8 bases, with 19 bases remaining between them. The CDR3 extends over 14 amino acids. Here the CDR3 DNA reads TGTGCCAGCTCTCGGGGGGAGTCAAGCTCCGGCTACACCTTC. This sequence encodes CASSRGESSSGYTF.

This clone was detected only a few times. V usage is TRBV21-1 and J usage is TRBJ1-4; the table's D call TRBD1 went unverified against the DNA. TRBV21-1 is a pseudogene. The CDR3 spans 15 residues. CDR3 bases: TGTGCCAGCAGCAGCAACAGGGTAATGGTTGAAAAACTGTTTTTT. Amino acid sequence: CASSSNRVMVEKLFF.

The chain combines TRBV28 with TRBJ2-7; TRBD1 matches at 8 bases. Per the germline V gene, CDR1 is MDHEN and CDR2 is SYDVKM. The CDR3 is 12 amino acids. Trimming at V came to 6 bases and at J to 9 bases, leaving 7 bases not matched to a gene. As DNA, the CDR3 is TGTGCCAGCAGACAGGGGGAGTCGGGGCAGTACTTC. Its protein is CASRQGESGQYF.

Only a few counts were recorded for this clone. This chain connects TRBV5-4 to TRBJ2-3; 7 nucleotides line up with TRBD2. Germline values: CDR1 SGHNT, CDR2 YYREEE (reference sequence). The CDR3 has 17 amino acids. J was trimmed by 2 bases and V by 4 bases; bases with no gene match: 13. The CDR3 region is CASSRGSGRLYTDTQYF. As DNA, the CDR3 is TGTGCCAGCAGCCGCGGGAGTGGACGTCTATACACAGATACGCAGTATTTT. The full variable domain, in which reference TRBV5-4 and TRBJ2-3 provide the parts outside the CDR3, is ETGVTQSPTHLIKTRGQQVTLRCSSQSGHNTVSWYQQALGQGPQFIFQYYREEENGRGNFPPRFSGLQFPNYSSELNVNALELDDSALYLCASSRGSGRLYTDTQYFGPGTRLTVL.

This clone has only a few counts. The gene calls are TRBV7-8 and TRBJ2-5; D ambiguous. This CDR3 comprises 11 residues. Deletions cut 5 bases from V and 3 bases from J, with 4 bases between. CDR1 and CDR2 (germline): SGHVS, FQNEAQ. This CDR3 reads CASSLKETQYF. The CDR3 DNA sequence: TGTGCCAGCAGCCTTAAAGAGACCCAGTACTTC.

This clone appeared a few times. J is TRBJ2-7 and V is TRBV6-5, with D possibly TRBD1 on 5 matching bases. The CDR3 totals 13 residues. Looked up from germline, CDR1 is MNHEY and CDR2 is SVGAGI. The germline V and J ends were trimmed by 0 bases and 9 bases, with 12 bases remaining between them. CDR3 DNA: TGTGCCAGCAGTTACTCTAGACAGACTGTGCAGTACTTC. Its protein is CASSYSRQTVQYF.

This clone came up a few times. This chain links TRBV25-1 with TRBJ1-2; no firm D call. Germline-derived CDR1 and CDR2 are MGHDK and SYGVNS. Trimming cost V 3 bases and J 5 bases, with 16 bases left between them. The CDR3 is 15 amino acids. CDR3 DNA sequence: TGTGCCAGCAGTGATCGCGCTTTAGGGCTTTATGGCTACACCTTC. This gives the protein CASSDRALGLYGYTF.

This clone showed up just a few times. The chain combines TRBV7-9 with TRBJ1-1, with 7 bases that match TRBD1. Germline V gene sequence: CDR1 SEHNR, CDR2 FQNEAQ (reference sequence). With V trimmed by 3 bases and J by 3 bases, 7 bases remained unmatched. The CDR3 sequence is 15 residues long. The CDR3 region is CASSLTGSGDTEAFF. The CDR3 region has the DNA TGTGCCAGCAGCTTGACAGGGAGCGGGGACACTGAAGCTTTCTTT.